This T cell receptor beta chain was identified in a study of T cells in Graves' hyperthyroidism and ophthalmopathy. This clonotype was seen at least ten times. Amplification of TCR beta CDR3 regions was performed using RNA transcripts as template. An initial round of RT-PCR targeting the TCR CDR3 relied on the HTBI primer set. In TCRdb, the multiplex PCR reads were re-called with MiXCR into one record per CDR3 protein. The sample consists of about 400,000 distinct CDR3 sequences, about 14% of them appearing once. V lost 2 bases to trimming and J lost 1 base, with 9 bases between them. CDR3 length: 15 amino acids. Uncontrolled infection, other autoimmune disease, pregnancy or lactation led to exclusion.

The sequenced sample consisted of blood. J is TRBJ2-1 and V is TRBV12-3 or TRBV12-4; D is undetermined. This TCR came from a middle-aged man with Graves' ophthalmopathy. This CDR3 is CASSLKASSYNEQFF. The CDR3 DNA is TGTGCCAGCAGTTTAAAGGCTAGTTCCTACAATGAGCAGTTCTTC.